Each of the 18 T cell receptor beta chains below was sequenced from the same sample in a study of response to subunit inactivated influenza vaccine. TCRdb reanalysed the RT-PCR reads using MiXCR and keeps one entry per CDR3 protein. The table records more than 700,000 distinct CDR3 sequences, roughly 20% of them present only once. The sample was PBMCs from blood, taken more than 4 days after vaccination. Receptors originate from a man aged 50 or older who received an inactivated influenza vaccine.

This clonotype came up a few times. CDR3 coding DNA: TGTGCCAGCCAGGGTACAACTAATGAAAAACTGTTTTTT. It translates to CASQGTTNEKLFF. The gene calls are TRBV2 and TRBJ1-4, with D possibly TRBD1 on 5 matching bases. The length of the CDR3 is 13 residues. With 8 bases removed from V and 0 bases from J, the gap between germline ends came to 7 bases. The germline gives CDR1 SNHLY, CDR2 FYNNEI.

There are a few counts of this clonotype. The chain is built from TRBV7-9 and TRBJ2-5, with 7 bases that match TRBD1. With 5 bases clipped from V and 5 bases from J, the junction kept 5 bases outside the gene matches. This CDR3 is 13 amino acids long. Germline values: CDR1 SEHNR, CDR2 FQNEAQ (reference sequence). The CDR3 DNA reads as TGTGCCAGCAGCCCGGGACAGCTGGAGACCCAGTACTTC. Translating gives CASSPGQLETQYF.

The chain couples TRBV12-3 or TRBV12-4 to TRBJ2-1; 10 nucleotides match TRBD2. The CDR3 totals 14 residues. V dropped 6 bases and J dropped 4; count of bases not matched to a gene: 3. This CDR3 is CASRMTSGYNEQFF. The CDR3 DNA sequence: TGTGCCAGCAGAATGACTAGCGGGTACAATGAGCAGTTCTTC.

The gene calls are TRBV5-1 and TRBJ2-5, with unresolved D. Germline V CDR1 and CDR2: SGHRS, YFSETQ. V was pared by 1 base and J by 0 bases, with 7 bases between. The CDR3 runs 14 residues. This CDR3 reads CASSLPGNQETQYF. The CDR3 DNA follows: TGCGCCAGCAGCTTGCCCGGAAACCAAGAGACCCAGTACTTC.

This rearrangement joins TRBV2 to TRBJ2-1; TRBD1 matches 7 bases. CDR3 length: 15 amino acids. Germline V gives CDR1 SNHLY, CDR2 FYNNEI. J lost 3 bases, V lost 7 bases, and 9 bases had no gene match. CDR3 sequence (DNA): TGTGCCAGCAAACCCCGGGACAGAGACTACAATGAGCAGTTCTTC. The encoded protein is CASKPRDRDYNEQFF.

The V gene is TRBV20-1, the J gene TRBJ2-1; D is possibly TRBD1 or TRBD2 (5 bases each). CDR1 and CDR2 (germline): DFQATT, SNEGSKA (reference sequence). Between the trimmed V and J ends, which lost 5 bases and 8 bases, there was a span of 13 bases. The CDR3 runs to 12 residues. The CDR3 DNA reads TGCAGTGCTCTCCGGGGCAGGGATGAGCAGTTCTTC. Residues: CSALRGRDEQFF.

This clonotype showed up many times. The V gene is TRBV2, the J gene TRBJ1-1; the D gene is possibly TRBD1 (6 bases). This CDR3 has 11 amino acids. V dropped 7 bases and J dropped 11 bases, with 14 bases sitting between them. CDR1 is SNHLY and CDR2 is FYNNEI in the germline V gene. For the CDR3, the DNA is TGTGCCAGCAACCGTCGGGGGGCGGCTTTCTTT. It specifies CASNRRGAAFF.

The chain carries TRBV5-1 and TRBJ2-3; 13 positions agree with TRBD2. The CDR3 spans 17 residues. CDR1 and CDR2 from the germline V gene are SGHRS and YFSETQ. V shed 4 bases, J shed 0 bases, and the junction held 5 bases outside the gene matches. This CDR3 is CASSRWTSGGSTDTQYF. DNA of the CDR3: TGCGCCAGCAGCCGGTGGACTAGCGGGGGAAGCACAGATACGCAGTATTTT.

There are a few counts of this clonotype. The CDR3 region has the DNA TGTGCCACCAGCAGAGTATCGACGGCCACAGGGACCCAGTACTTC. Amino acids: CATSRVSTATGTQYF. This chain joins TRBV15 and TRBJ2-5; tentative D call: TRBD1 (5 bases). The germline gives CDR1 LNHNV, CDR2 YYDKDF (reference sequence). The CDR3 loop spans 15 amino acids. V lost 1 base and J 7 bases, leaving 16 bases between the germline ends.

This clonotype was seen at least ten times. The chain joins TRBV5-1 to TRBJ2-3; no reliable D call. Germline loops: CDR1 SGHRS, CDR2 YFSETQ. Trimming shortened V by 4 bases and J by 3 bases, and 6 bases separated the two germline ends. This CDR3 spans 12 amino acids. CDR3 nucleotide sequence: TGCGCCAGCAGCACGCGGACAGATACGCAGTATTTT. It yields the protein CASSTRTDTQYF.

This clonotype occurred a few times. The gene calls are TRBV5-1 and TRBJ2-7, with 10 positions matching TRBD2. J lost 5 bases, V lost 6 bases, and 5 bases had no gene match. The V gene's germline CDR1 is SGHRS and CDR2 YFSETQ. This CDR3 comprises 13 residues. CDR3 loop: CASNPSGRDEQYF. CDR3 DNA sequence: TGCGCCAGCAATCCTAGCGGGAGAGACGAGCAGTACTTC.

This clonotype was picked up a small number of times. The chain combines TRBV19 with TRBJ1-1; weak D call: TRBD1 (6 bases). CDR1 and CDR2 from the germline V gene are LNHDA and SQIVND (reference sequence). The CDR3 covers 13 residues. V was pared by 3 bases and J by 14 bases, with 19 bases between. The CDR3 here is CASSMGKPQGSFF. CDR3 in DNA: TGTGCCAGTAGTATGGGGAAGCCACAGGGTTCCTTCTTT.

The chain links TRBV12-3 or TRBV12-4 to TRBJ2-2, with D hard to call. CDR3 length: 13 residues. Trimming pared 7 bases from V and 4 bases from J, leaving 10 bases between. The CDR3 DNA sequence: TGTGCCAGCACTCGTTCGGGCACCGGGGAGCTGTTTTTT. It specifies CASTRSGTGELFF.

The chain combines TRBV7-8 with TRBJ1-6, with D uncertain. This CDR3 has 15 residues. Germline assignment: CDR1 SGHVS and CDR2 FQNEAQ. The ends were cut back, 2 bases at V and 4 bases at J, with 9 bases in the middle. The CDR3 DNA follows: TGTGCCAGCAGCTTACTCGGCTTTTATAATTCACCCCTCCACTTT. The encoded protein is CASSLLGFYNSPLHF.

The chain employs TRBV15 and TRBJ2-7; 8 bases fit TRBD1. The V gene end was trimmed by 3 bases and the J gene end by 3 bases; junction bases not matched to a gene: 4. The CDR3 loop spans 14 amino acids. CDR1 and CDR2 from the germline V gene are LNHNV and YYDKDF (reference sequence). CDR3 sequence: CATSRGTGLYEQYF. In nucleotides, the CDR3 is TGTGCCACCAGCAGGGGGACAGGACTCTACGAGCAGTACTTC.

The sample holds a few counts of this clonotype. CDR3 residues: CASPSNSFREQFF. The CDR3 DNA is TGTGCCAGCCCAAGTAACAGTTTCCGGGAGCAGTTCTTC. The chain employs TRBV6-6 and TRBJ2-1; D gene ambiguous. V lost 8 bases and J lost 10, with 18 bases in between. Germline CDR1 reads MNHNY; CDR2 reads SVGAGI (reference sequence). The CDR3 is 13 residues long.

At least ten counts were recorded for this clonotype. The chain links TRBV6-1 to TRBJ1-2; D possibly corresponds to TRBD1 (5 bases). In germline, CDR1 is MNHNS, CDR2 SASEGT. The CDR3 extends over 14 amino acids. Trimming removed 7 bases from V and 4 bases from J, with 16 bases in between. The CDR3 protein is CASTDRAGSYGYTF. CDR3 nucleotides: TGTGCCAGCACCGACCGGGCAGGGTCCTATGGCTACACCTTC.

The chain joins TRBV9 to TRBJ2-3; D remains ambiguous. CDR3 size: 12 residues. The ends were cut back, 0 bases at V and 5 bases at J, with 4 bases in the middle. Germline V lookup: CDR1 SGDLS, CDR2 YYNGEE. CDR3 sequence reads: CASSVGEDTQYF. DNA for the CDR3: TGTGCCAGCAGCGTAGGGGAAGATACGCAGTATTTT.